These T cell receptor beta chains were read from a single sample in a study of T cell responses to AZD1222 COVID-19 vaccine. Using immunoSEQ multiplex PCR, the repertoire was profiled, and TCRdb retains in-frame clones only, with some absent. The table shows approximately 140,000 clones, with 85% to 90% occurring only once. The specimen comprised peripheral blood, sampled 28 days after the second AZD1222 dose. The origin of the receptors is an adult who received the AZD1222 COVID-19 vaccine. The CDR3 runs from the conserved cysteine through the conserved F or W. D genes are given only for firm matches. Some rows mark clone size as missing; the rest say once, few, many or name a class of expanded clone.

J gene,clone size,D gene,V gene,CDR3 protein,CDR3 DNA
TRBJ1-3,-,-,TRBV5-5,CASSPAVVSGNTIYF,TGTGCCAGCAGCCCGGCCGTGGTCTCTGGAAACACCATATATTTT
TRBJ2-3,-,TRBD2,TRBV19,CASSLLAGGPSDTQYF,TGTGCCAGTAGTCTACTAGCGGGAGGGCCCTCAGATACGCAGTATTTT
TRBJ1-1,-,-,TRBV21-1,CASSTPDTEAFF,TGTGCCAGCAGCACCCCGGACACTGAAGCTTTCTTT
TRBJ1-2,-,-,TRBV12-3/TRBV12-4,CASSSRDGYTF,TGTGCCAGCAGTTCCCGGGATGGCTACACCTTC
TRBJ1-1,-,-,TRBV20-1,CSADTGTEAFF,TGCAGTGCGGATACAGGGACTGAAGCTTTCTTT
TRBJ1-6,once,-,TRBV3-1/TRBV3-2,CASSLRQSYNSPLHF,TGTGCCAGCAGCCTACGACAGAGCTATAATTCACCCCTCCACTTT
TRBJ1-2,-,-,TRBV7-9,CASSLAAGQGYGYTF,TGTGCCAGCAGCTTAGCGGCGGGGCAGGGCTATGGCTACACCTTC
TRBJ2-1,-,TRBD1,TRBV5-1,CASSLGGTGDYNEQFF,TGCGCCAGCAGTCTAGGTGGGACAGGGGATTACAATGAGCAGTTCTTC
TRBJ1-1,few,-,TRBV7-8,CASSLRRGPEAFF,TGTGCCAGCAGCTTACGACGAGGGCCTGAAGCTTTCTTT
TRBJ2-1,-,-,TRBV27,CASSQGGTYNEQFF,TGTGCCAGCAGTCAGGGGGGAACCTACAATGAGCAGTTCTTC
TRBJ1-6,-,-,TRBV7-9,CASSLSRVDNSPLHF,TGTGCCAGCAGCTTAAGCAGGGTTGATAATTCACCCCTCCACTTT
TRBJ1-3,-,-,TRBV7-9,CASSQSRDTTGRDTIYF,TGTGCCAGCAGCCAGTCCCGGGACACGACAGGCAGGGACACCATATATTTT
TRBJ1-6,-,TRBD1,TRBV6-5,CASRGQGAYSPLHF,TGTGCCAGCAGGGGACAGGGGGCTTATTCACCCCTCCACTTT
TRBJ1-1,-,-,TRBV5-4,CATTEGGSVNTEAFF,TGTGCCACCACGGAGGGCGGCAGTGTGAACACTGAAGCTTTCTTT
TRBJ1-1,-,-,TRBV30,CAWSGQFNTEAFF,TGTGCCTGGAGTGGACAGTTTAACACTGAAGCTTTCTTT
TRBJ2-2,once,-,TRBV24-1,CATSVATGGTGELFF,TGTGCCACCAGTGTTGCGACAGGAGGTACCGGGGAGCTGTTTTTT
TRBJ1-2,-,-,TRBV7-2,CASSWSTDGYTF,TGTGCCAGCAGCTGGTCGACAGATGGCTACACCTTC
TRBJ1-2,-,-,TRBV19,CASTGTASGDYGYTF,TGTGCCAGTACGGGGACGGCCTCGGGGGACTATGGCTACACCTTC
TRBJ2-1,-,-,TRBV28,CASTLGNSKNEQFF,TGTGCCAGCACCCTAGGGAATAGTAAAAATGAGCAGTTCTTC
TRBJ1-5,-,-,TRBV7-2,CASSLVAQPQHF,TGTGCCAGCAGCTTAGTTGCTCAGCCCCAGCATTTT